The source of this T cell receptor (beta chain) is a study of cytomegalovirus exposure and HLA in healthy donors. Regarding this clone: Antigen: not known.

The germline V gene encodes CDR1 SGHRS and CDR2 YFSETQ. This CDR3 contains 11 residues. Trimming took off 2 bases at V and 7 bases at J, with 4 bases between the two ends. The primer mix had 60 Vbeta and 13 Jbeta primers. This table comes from immunoSEQ multiplex PCR, and its TCRdb copy is limited to in-frame clones, with some not included. The sample lists tens of thousands of clones; roughly 75% were seen once. Study observations and caveats: In all likelihood, a cluster of highly shared sequence variants was a sequencing artifact. A prior analysis recorded that most TCR beta V segments were productive about 87% or about 30% of the time.

The sample comprised PBMCs. The origin of this receptor is a man aged 35 to 55 in good health and CMV-seronegative. The J gene is TRBJ2-1, the V gene TRBV5-1; D uncertain. CDR3 loop: CASSFENEQFF. DNA of the CDR3: TGCGCCAGCAGCTTTGAGAATGAGCAGTTCTTC.